These 21 T cell receptor beta chains originate from one sample sequenced in a study of T cell repertoires in aging, cancer and after chemotherapy (dated by TCRdb to between 2019 and 2020). TCRdb lists the instrument as Illumina MiSeq. Using a mixed TRB-A/B primer pool, multiplex touch-down PCR amplified rearranged TRB sequences covering the V, D and J segments. TCRdb took the public reads, trimmed them with fastp at Q25, ran MiXCR for clone calling and kept in-frame beta chains. Rows are combined by CDR3 protein, so each entry shows the most common genes and DNA. The sample profile shows 4,900 or so distinct CDR3 sequences; about a quarter of them were found once. The ten largest clones add up to roughly a sixth of the sample. Genomic DNA extracted from peripheral blood, rather than sorted cells or RNA, was used as the source for amplification of TCR beta rearrangements. The sequenced sample was blood. These receptors were collected from a human donor in good health.

This clonotype is medium-sized. The V and J genes are TRBV18 and TRBJ2-7; no firm D call. V was trimmed by 1 base and J by 2 bases, leaving 9 bases between them. The CDR3 covers 14 residues. Germline CDR1 is KGHSH and CDR2 is LQKENI. The CDR3 sequence is CASSPLQETYEQYF. CDR3 nucleotide sequence: TGTGCCAGCTCACCACTTCAGGAAACCTACGAGCAGTACTTC.

This clonotype was picked up a small number of times. This chain connects TRBV5-5 to TRBJ2-7; TRBD2 matches at 9 bases. Germline-derived CDR1 and CDR2 are SGHKS and YYEKEE (reference sequence). The CDR3 loop spans 14 amino acids. V was clipped by 2 bases and J by 3 bases; unmatched bases: 3. The CDR3 sequence: CASSFASGNYEQYF. CDR3 bases: TGTGCCAGCAGCTTTGCTAGCGGGAACTACGAGCAGTACTTC. Using reference TRBV5-5 and TRBJ2-7 for the parts outside the CDR3, the full variable domain is DAGVTQSPTHLIKTRGQQVTLRCSPISGHKSVSWYQQVLGQGPQFIFQYYEKEERGRGNFPDRFSARQFPNYSSELNVNALLLGDSALYLCASSFASGNYEQYFGPGTRLTVT.

The genes are TRBV18 and TRBJ1-2; D might be TRBD1 (6 bases). V lost 2 bases and J lost 7, with 11 bases in between. CDR1 and CDR2 (germline): KGHSH, LQKENI. The length of the CDR3 is 13 residues. The CDR3 reads CASSPRTASGYTF. For the CDR3, the DNA is TGTGCCAGCTCACCAAGGACAGCCTCTGGCTACACCTTC.

This clonotype is deemed medium-sized. The V gene is TRBV6-2 or TRBV6-3, the J gene TRBJ1-6; D remains unclear. Germline V gene data show CDR1 as MNHEY and CDR2 as SVGEGT. The CDR3 has 17 amino acids. The germline V and J ends were trimmed by 2 bases and 1 base, with 12 bases remaining between them. DNA of the CDR3: TGTGCCAGCAGTTACCCCCCCTCGGGGTCCTATAATTCACCCCTCCACTTT. Translation gives CASSYPPSGSYNSPLHF.

In its sample, this clonotype ranks as large. The gene calls are TRBV19 and TRBJ1-4, with D possibly TRBD1 on 6 matching bases. V was shortened by 1 base and J by 6 bases, with 15 bases between the two germline ends. The CDR3 runs to 16 residues. The germline CDR1 and CDR2 sequences are LNHDA and SQIVND (reference sequence). The CDR3 sequence: CASSIGFQGNDEKLFF. CDR3 bases: TGTGCCAGTAGTATAGGCTTCCAGGGGAACGATGAAAAACTGTTTTTT.

V and J are TRBV7-2 and TRBJ2-7, with 8 bases matching TRBD1. V was pared by 1 base and J by 4 bases, with 9 bases of the junction left unmatched. The CDR3 length is 16 residues. In germline, CDR1 is SGHTA, CDR2 FQGNSA. In DNA form, the CDR3 reads TGTGCCAGCAGCTTAGGGGGACAGGAGTCCGGATACGAGCAGTACTTC. Amino acids: CASSLGGQESGYEQYF.

By sample share, this clonotype is medium-sized. The rearrangement links TRBV27 to TRBJ2-5; 13 bases are shared with TRBD2. J was trimmed by 5 bases and V by 6 bases; bases with no gene match: 3. CDR3 length equals 14 residues. Germline values: CDR1 MNHEY, CDR2 SMNVEV (reference sequence). CDR3 sequence reads: CASRGLAGWETQYF. In DNA, the CDR3 is TGTGCCAGCAGGGGACTAGCGGGATGGGAGACCCAGTACTTC.

The chain recombines TRBV7-2 with TRBJ2-7; 7 bases are a match to TRBD2. J gave up 5 bases and V 1 base, and 2 bases lay outside the gene matches. The CDR3 loop spans 13 amino acids. CDR1 and CDR2 from the germline V gene are SGHTA and FQGNSA. The CDR3 coding sequence is TGTGCCAGCAGCTTAGGACTAGCTAACGAGCAGTACTTC. Protein product: CASSLGLANEQYF.

The chain uses TRBV20-1 and TRBJ2-7, with D tentatively TRBD1 (5 bases). Trimming stripped 6 bases from V and 3 bases from J, with 12 bases between. The CDR3 totals 12 residues. The germline V gene has CDR1 DFQATT and CDR2 SNEGSKA (reference sequence). CDR3 loop: CSARDRDYEQYF. The CDR3 DNA sequence: TGCAGTGCCAGGGATAGGGACTACGAGCAGTACTTC.

Only a few counts were recorded for this clonotype. The chain couples TRBV6-2 or TRBV6-3 to TRBJ2-7, with TRBD1 matching over 7 bases. CDR1 MNHEY and CDR2 SVGEGT come from the germline V gene. This CDR3 is built from 14 residues. V shed 8 bases, J shed 0 bases, and the junction held 7 bases outside the gene matches. The CDR3 region has the DNA TGTGCCAGCGTACAGGGGAAGGGCTCCTACGAGCAGTACTTC. Protein sequence: CASVQGKGSYEQYF.

Regarding this clonotype: With a much larger clone just one base away, this may be a read error. This sequence joins TRBV6-1 and TRBJ2-1, with 8 positions matching TRBD2. V shed 8 bases, J shed 5 bases, and the junction held 14 bases outside the gene matches. Germline lookup yields CDR1 MNHNS and CDR2 SASEGT. CDR3 length: 16 residues. The DNA for the CDR3 is TGTGCCAGCCTACCCTTTGCTGGGCGGGGGGACAATGAGCAGTTCTTC. Its protein product is CASLPFAGRGDNEQFF.

Judged by abundance, this clonotype is medium-sized. CDR3 DNA: TGTGCCAGCACGGACTGGGGCACAGATACGCAGTATTTT. Amino acid sequence: CASTDWGTDTQYF. The V and J genes are TRBV6-6 and TRBJ2-3; the D gene is possibly TRBD2 (5 bases). The germline V and J ends were trimmed by 7 bases and 1 base, with 9 bases remaining between them. The CDR3 is made up of 13 amino acids. CDR1 and CDR2 (germline): MNHNY, SVGAGI (reference sequence).

This chain connects TRBV7-2 to TRBJ1-1, with TRBD1 as a possible D gene (6 bases). V was trimmed by 2 bases and J by 5 bases, leaving 12 bases between them. The germline V gene has CDR1 SGHTA and CDR2 FQGNSA. The CDR3 runs to 14 residues. The CDR3 region is CASSLKGGVTEAFF. Here the CDR3 DNA reads TGTGCCAGCAGCTTAAAAGGGGGTGTTACTGAAGCTTTCTTT.

This clonotype is labeled medium-sized (0.01 to 0.1%). The chain has TRBV19 and TRBJ1-5, with D perhaps TRBD1 (5 bases). Germline V gene data show CDR1 as LNHDA and CDR2 as SQIVND (reference sequence). Trimming removed 6 bases from V and 0 bases from J, with 15 bases in between. This CDR3 is 16 amino acids long. The CDR3 DNA is TGTGCCAGTAGCGTCCTGGGGCAGGATAGCAATCAGCCCCAGCATTTT. Amino acids: CASSVLGQDSNQPQHF.

V gene TRBV29-1 combines with J gene TRBJ2-3; 8 positions match TRBD1. The CDR3 is made up of 15 amino acids. Germline V gene data show CDR1 as SQVTM and CDR2 as ANQGSEA. The V and J ends lost 4 bases and 0 bases, in that order; junction bases with no gene match: 6. Here the CDR3 DNA reads TGCAGCGTTGGTACCGGGACAGGTAGCACAGATACGCAGTATTTT. Protein: CSVGTGTGSTDTQYF.

By sample share, this clonotype is medium-sized. The chain combines TRBV13 with TRBJ1-1; 10 bases align to TRBD1. CDR1 is PRHDT and CDR2 is FYEKMQ in the germline V gene (reference sequence). The CDR3 runs to 17 residues. After removal of 5 bases from V and 5 bases from J, the junction contained 14 bases not matched to a gene. The CDR3 region is CASSPDSRQGARTEAFF. The DNA of the CDR3 is TGTGCCAGCAGCCCCGACTCCAGACAGGGGGCCCGGACTGAAGCTTTCTTT.

The rearrangement joins TRBV6-5 to TRBJ1-2, with a possible D match to TRBD1 (6 bases). Germline V gene sequence: CDR1 MNHEY, CDR2 SVGAGI. The CDR3 is 12 residues long. Trimming cost V 8 bases and J 2 bases, with 9 bases left between them. In DNA, the CDR3 is TGTGCCAGCGTGGGGACAAACTATGGCTACACCTTC. The encoded protein is CASVGTNYGYTF.

This chain links TRBV4-3 with TRBJ1-6; TRBD1 matches 11 bases. The germline V gene encodes CDR1 LGHNA and CDR2 YSLEER. The CDR3 covers 16 residues. V gave up 0 bases and J gave up 10 bases; unmatched junction bases: 5. The CDR3 DNA reads TGCGCCAGCAGCCAAGATCTAGGGACAGGGGGGTCACCCCTCCACTTT. Its translation is CASSQDLGTGGSPLHF.

This clonotype has just a few counts. This chain uses TRBV7-3 with TRBJ1-6, with 8 bases that match TRBD1. The germline V gene has CDR1 SGHTA and CDR2 FQGTGA. Unmatched junction bases numbered 1, after V lost 2 bases and J lost 4 bases. This CDR3 is 15 amino acids long. The CDR3 reads CASSLGQGYNSPLHF. In DNA form, the CDR3 reads TGTGCCAGCAGCTTAGGACAGGGTTATAATTCACCCCTCCACTTT.

The CDR3 nucleotides read TGTGCCAGCAGCTCCTTCCCGGACAGGGAGAATGAGCAGTTCTTC. The encoded protein is CASSSFPDRENEQFF. The rearrangement uses TRBV11-2 and TRBJ2-1; 8 bases line up with TRBD1. The ends lost 4 bases at V and 7 bases at J; junction bases unmatched: 9. The V gene's germline CDR1 is SGHAT and CDR2 FQNNGV. The CDR3 runs 15 residues.

This clonotype was seen more than once but under ten times. The chain combines TRBV20-1 with TRBJ1-2; no reliable D call. The CDR3 consists of 12 residues. The germline V and J ends were trimmed by 6 bases and 8 bases, with 16 bases remaining between them. Germline CDR1 DFQATT, CDR2 SNEGSKA (reference sequence). CDR3: CSAPDLAAGYTF. CDR3 sequence (DNA): TGCAGTGCCCCGGACCTTGCTGCCGGCTACACCTTC.